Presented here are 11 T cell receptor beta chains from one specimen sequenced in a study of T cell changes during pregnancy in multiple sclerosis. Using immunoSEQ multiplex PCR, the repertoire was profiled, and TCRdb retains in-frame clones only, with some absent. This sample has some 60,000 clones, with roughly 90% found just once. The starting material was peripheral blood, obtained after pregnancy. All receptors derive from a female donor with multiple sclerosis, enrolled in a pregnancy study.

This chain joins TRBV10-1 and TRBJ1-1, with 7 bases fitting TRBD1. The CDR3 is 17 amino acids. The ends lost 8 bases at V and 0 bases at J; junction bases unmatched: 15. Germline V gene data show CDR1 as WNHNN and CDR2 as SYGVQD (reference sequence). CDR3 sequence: CASFMPGQIIMNTEAFF. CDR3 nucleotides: TGCGCCAGCTTCATGCCGGGACAGATCATAATGAACACTGAAGCTTTCTTT.

CDR3 DNA: TGTGCCAGCAGTTATGGCGGGACAGATGAAGCTTTCTTT. Translation gives CASSYGGTDEAFF. The chain has TRBV6-6 and TRBJ1-1, with 7 bases matching TRBD1. Trimming took 3 bases from V and 7 from J; bases not matched to a gene: 5. Germline CDR1 MNHNY, CDR2 SVGAGI (reference sequence). CDR3 length: 13 amino acids.

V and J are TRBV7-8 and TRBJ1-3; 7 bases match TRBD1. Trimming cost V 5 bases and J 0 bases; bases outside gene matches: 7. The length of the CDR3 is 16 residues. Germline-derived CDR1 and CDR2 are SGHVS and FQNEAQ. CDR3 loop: CASSPRQGYSGNTIYF. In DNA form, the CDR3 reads TGTGCCAGCAGCCCCCGACAGGGATACTCTGGAAACACCATATATTTT.

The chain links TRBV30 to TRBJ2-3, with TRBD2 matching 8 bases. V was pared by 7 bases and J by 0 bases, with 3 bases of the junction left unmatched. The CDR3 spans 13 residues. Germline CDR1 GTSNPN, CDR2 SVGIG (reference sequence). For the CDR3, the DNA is TGTGCCTCCACGGGGGGGAGCACAGATACGCAGTATTTT. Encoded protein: CASTGGSTDTQYF.

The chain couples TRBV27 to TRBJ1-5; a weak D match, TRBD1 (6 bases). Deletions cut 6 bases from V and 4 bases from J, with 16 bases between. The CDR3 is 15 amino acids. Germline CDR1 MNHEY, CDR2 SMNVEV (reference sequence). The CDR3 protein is CASSYTWTVNQPQHF. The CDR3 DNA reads TGTGCCAGCAGCTATACATGGACAGTGAATCAGCCCCAGCATTTT.

CDR3 sequence: CASSVSQFYGYTF. In DNA, the CDR3 is TGTGCCAGCTCAGTTTCTCAGTTCTATGGCTACACCTTC. J is TRBJ1-2 and V is TRBV11-2; D call uncertain. Trimming took off 8 bases at V and 4 bases at J, with 14 bases between the two ends. Germline lookup yields CDR1 SGHAT and CDR2 FQNNGV. There are 13 residues in the CDR3.

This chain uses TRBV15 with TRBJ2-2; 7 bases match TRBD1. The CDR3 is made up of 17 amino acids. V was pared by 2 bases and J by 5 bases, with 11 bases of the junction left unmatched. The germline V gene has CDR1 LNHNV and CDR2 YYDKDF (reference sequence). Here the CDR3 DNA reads TGTGCCACCAGCAGAACGGACAGGACGCGGCGGACCGGGGAGCTGTTTTTT. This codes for CATSRTDRTRRTGELFF.

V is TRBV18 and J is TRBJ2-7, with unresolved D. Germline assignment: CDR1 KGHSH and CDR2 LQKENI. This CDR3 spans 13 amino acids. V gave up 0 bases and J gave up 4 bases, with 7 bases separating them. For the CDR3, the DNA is TGTGCCAGCTCACCACCATTAAATTACGAGCAGTACTTC. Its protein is CASSPPLNYEQYF.

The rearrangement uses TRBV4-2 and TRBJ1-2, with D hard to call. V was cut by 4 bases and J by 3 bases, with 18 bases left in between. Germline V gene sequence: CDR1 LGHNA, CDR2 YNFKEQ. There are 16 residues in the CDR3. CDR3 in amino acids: CASSRLVAERYYGYTF. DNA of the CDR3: TGTGCCAGCAGCCGGTTGGTGGCAGAAAGATACTATGGCTACACCTTC.

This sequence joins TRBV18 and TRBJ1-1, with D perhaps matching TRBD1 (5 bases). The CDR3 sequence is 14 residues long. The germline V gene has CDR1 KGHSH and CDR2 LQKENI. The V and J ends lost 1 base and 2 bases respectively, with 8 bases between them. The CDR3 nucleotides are TGTGCCAGCTCACCACGGGGGGGAAACACTGAAGCTTTCTTT. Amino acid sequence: CASSPRGGNTEAFF.

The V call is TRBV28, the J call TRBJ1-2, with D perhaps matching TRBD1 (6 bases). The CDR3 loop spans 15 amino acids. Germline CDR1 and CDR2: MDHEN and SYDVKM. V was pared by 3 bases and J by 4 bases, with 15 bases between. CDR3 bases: TGTGCCAGCAGTTTCGCCCACCGGGACACCTATGGCTACACCTTC. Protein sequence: CASSFAHRDTYGYTF.